The sample holds one count of the clone carrying this T cell receptor (beta chain). The data were taken from a study of a mutant IDH1 vaccine in newly diagnosed glioma. As for the study in general: Patients under treatment included around 60% males and around 38% females and had a mean age of around 37 years.

Time point given: baseline, week 1 (first vaccination visit). The treatment was: pre-vaccination baseline after standard-of-care therapy. CDR1 and CDR2 (germline): LNHDA, SQIVND (reference sequence). With 6 bases removed from V and 1 base from J, the gap between germline ends came to 13 bases. The CDR3 is 16 amino acids. The repertoire was sequenced with immunoSEQ multiplex PCR; TCRdb's copy has only in-frame clones and lacks some. The data contain about 98,000 clones, 70% to 90% of them seen just once; the ten biggest clones take up less than 0.65%. The chain carries TRBV19 and TRBJ1-6; the D is unclear. The TCR sequence derives from a woman between 50 and 59 years old with glioma. The source was PBMCs, collected from a glioma patient treated with radiotherapy, temozolomide or both. This chain's CDR3 is CASRSGAASYNSPLHF. Written as DNA, the CDR3 is TGTGCCAGTAGGAGCGGTGCCGCGTCCTATAATTCACCCCTCCACTTT.